The sequence of this T cell receptor (beta chain) was determined in a study of identifying expanded T cells in peripheral blood. Sequencing used immunoSEQ multiplex PCR; TCRdb keeps in-frame clones, though not all of them. The repertoire holds about 80,000 clones, with approximately 90% as singletons. Germline V gene sequence: CDR1 MGHRA, CDR2 YSYEKL. This CDR3 region has 15 residues. Trimming cost V 4 bases and J 7 bases, with 17 bases left between them. The sequence derives from a person between 18 and 75 years old in good health. The chain combines TRBV4-1 with TRBJ1-5; D not resolved. Sequencing was done on a sample of blood. The CDR3 DNA reads as TGCGCCAGCAGCCCCGGTCCGGGAGCGGAGCAGCCCCAGCATTTT. This translates into CASSPGPGAEQPQHF.